This record concerns one T cell receptor beta chain sequence. Its specificity is not known. Time point of the sample: recipient sample about 28 days before transplant, after cytoreduction. The source of the sample is a study of T cell clonotyping in hematopoietic cell transplantation. Study as a whole: Cytoreduction preceded collection of pretransplant recipient samples.

Study results and limitations: At the given depth, recipient repertoires were over 97% de novo clonotypes.

Repertoires were generated with immunoSEQ multiplex PCR, while TCRdb's copy carries only in-frame clones and drops some. This table holds approximately 26,000 clones, roughly 84% found once. The germline V gene encodes CDR1 SEHNR and CDR2 FQNEAQ (reference sequence). The CDR3 contains 14 residues. V was pared by 6 bases and J by 4 bases, with 6 bases of the junction left unmatched. The sequencing here drew on peripheral blood mononuclear cells, taken before stem cell transplant. The V gene is TRBV7-9, the J gene TRBJ1-1; TRBD1 aligns across 9 bases. This clonotype was obtained from a woman in her fifties or sixties with acute myeloid leukemia. Some clones in this sample may be carry-over from other donors' samples. CDR3 sequence reads: CASSSGTGSTEAFF. CDR3 bases: TGTGCCAGCAGTTCCGGGACAGGGAGCACTGAAGCTTTCTTT.